Described below is a single TCR beta chain sequence and its context. These data are taken from a study of identical twins. TCRdb processed the 5' RACE reads anew with MiXCR; each CDR3 protein has one entry. Of about 720,000 distinct CDR3 sequences in the sample, around a sixth were seen once. This CDR3 contains 17 residues. Per germline, CDR1 MGHDK and CDR2 SYGVNS. The junction had 11 bases not matched to a gene; V was cut back by 1 base and J by 7 bases. Another study also made use of these data, one on T cells expressing NK-cell markers. Per that paper: Seropositivity for HCMV was found in seven of the eight sequenced donors, with one seronegative.

This chain joins TRBV25-1 and TRBJ2-1; 9 bases fit TRBD2. Sequenced material: PBMCs. This receptor was taken from a woman in her late teens or twenties in good health. For the CDR3, the DNA is TGTGCCAGCAGTGAATGGACAGCCAGCGGGGGGTCAAATGAGCAGTTCTTC. Its protein is CASSEWTASGGSNEQFF. The variable domain in full, with the rest retrieved from reference TRBV25-1 and TRBJ2-1, is EADIYQTPRYLVIGTGKKITLECSQTMGHDKMYWYQQDPGMELHLIHYSYGVNSTEKGDLSSESTVSRIRTEHFPLTLESARPSHTSQYLCASSEWTASGGSNEQFFGPGTRLTVL.